This T cell receptor beta chain comes out of a study of chemoradiotherapy in HPV16-positive cancers. Notes on the study in general: The functional HPV-specific definition rests on just a couple of HPV16-positive patients.

Turning to this clone: Its antigen is unknown.

Profiling relied on immunoSEQ multiplex PCR, and the TCRdb table lists in-frame clones only, not all of them. The table has about 67,000 clones, 88% seen once. Germline values: CDR1 SGDLS, CDR2 YYNGEE. This CDR3 spans 14 amino acids. V was pared by 2 bases and J by 0 bases, with 6 bases between. Here the sequenced sample was blood, taken from a patient who underwent chemoradiotherapy. This sequence joins TRBV9 and TRBJ1-3; no clear D gene. The origin of this receptor is a human donor with HPV-associated anogenital cancer. The DNA of the CDR3 is TGTGCCAGCAGCGTCAGCCTCTCTGGAAACACCATATATTTT. It translates to CASSVSLSGNTIYF.